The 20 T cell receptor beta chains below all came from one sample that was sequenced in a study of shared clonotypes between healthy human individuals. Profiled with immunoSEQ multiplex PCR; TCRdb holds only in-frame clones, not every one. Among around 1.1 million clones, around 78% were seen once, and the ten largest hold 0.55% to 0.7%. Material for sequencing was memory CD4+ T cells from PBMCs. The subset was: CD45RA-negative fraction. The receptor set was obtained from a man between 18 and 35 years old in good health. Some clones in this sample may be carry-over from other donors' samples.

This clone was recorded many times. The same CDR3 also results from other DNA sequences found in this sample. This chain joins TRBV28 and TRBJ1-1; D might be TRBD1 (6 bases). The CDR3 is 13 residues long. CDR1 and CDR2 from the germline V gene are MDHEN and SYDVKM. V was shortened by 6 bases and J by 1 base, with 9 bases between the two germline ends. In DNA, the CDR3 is TGTGCCAGCAGGCAACAGGGGAACACTGAAGCTTTCTTT. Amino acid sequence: CASRQQGNTEAFF.

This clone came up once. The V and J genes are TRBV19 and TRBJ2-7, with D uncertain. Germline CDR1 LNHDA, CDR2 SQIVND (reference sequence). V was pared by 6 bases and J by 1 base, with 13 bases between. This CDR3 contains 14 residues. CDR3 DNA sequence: TGTGCCAGTAGGAAGGGCAGGTTTTCCTACGAGCAGTACTTC. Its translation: CASRKGRFSYEQYF.

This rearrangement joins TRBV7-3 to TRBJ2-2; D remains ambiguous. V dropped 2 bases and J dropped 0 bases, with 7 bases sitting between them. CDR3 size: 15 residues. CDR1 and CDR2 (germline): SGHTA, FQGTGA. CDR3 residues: CASSLGGPNTGELFF. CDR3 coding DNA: TGTGCCAGCAGCTTAGGCGGCCCGAACACCGGGGAGCTGTTTTTT.

CDR3 in DNA: TGTGCCAGCAGCTTAGGGCAGGGGCCGGCCTACGAGCAGTACTTC. Its protein is CASSLGQGPAYEQYF. The gene calls are TRBV7-7 and TRBJ2-7; weak D call: TRBD1 (6 bases). The CDR3 sequence is 15 residues long. Trimming cost V 1 base and J 2 bases, with 12 bases left between them. The germline CDR1 and CDR2 sequences are SSHAT and FNYEAQ (reference sequence). Full variable domain (outside the CDR3, taken from reference TRBV7-7 and TRBJ2-7): GAGVSQSPRYKVTKRGQDVTLRCDPISSHATLYWYQQALGQGPEFLTYFNYEAQPDKSGLPSDRFSAERPEGSISTLTIQRTEQRDSAMYRCASSLGQGPAYEQYFGPGTRLTVT.

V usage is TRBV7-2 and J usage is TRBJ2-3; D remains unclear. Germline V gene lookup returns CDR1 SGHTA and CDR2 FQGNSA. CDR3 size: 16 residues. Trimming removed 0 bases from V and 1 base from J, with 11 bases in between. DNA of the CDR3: TGTGCCAGCAGCTTAGCGGACCGGACGGGCACAGATACGCAGTATTTT. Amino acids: CASSLADRTGTDTQYF.

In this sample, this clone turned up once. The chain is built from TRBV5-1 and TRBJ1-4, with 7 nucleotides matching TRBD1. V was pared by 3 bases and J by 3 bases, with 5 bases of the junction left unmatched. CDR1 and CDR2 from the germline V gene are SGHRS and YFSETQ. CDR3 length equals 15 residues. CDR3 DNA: TGCGCCAGCAGCTCGGGGGACAGCTCTAATGAAAAACTGTTTTTT. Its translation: CASSSGDSSNEKLFF.

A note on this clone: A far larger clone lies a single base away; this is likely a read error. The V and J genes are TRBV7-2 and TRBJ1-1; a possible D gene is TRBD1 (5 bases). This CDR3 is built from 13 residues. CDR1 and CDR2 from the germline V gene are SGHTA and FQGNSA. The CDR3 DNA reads TGTGCCAGCAGCGCAGGACACAACACTGGAGCTTTCTTT. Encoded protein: CASSAGHNTGAFF.

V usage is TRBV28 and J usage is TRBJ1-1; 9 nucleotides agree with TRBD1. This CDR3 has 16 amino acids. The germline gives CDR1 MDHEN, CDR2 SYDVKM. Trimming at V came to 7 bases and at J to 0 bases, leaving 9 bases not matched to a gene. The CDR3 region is CASTINGDRVNTEAFF. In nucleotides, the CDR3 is TGTGCCAGCACCATAAATGGGGACAGGGTGAACACTGAAGCTTTCTTT.

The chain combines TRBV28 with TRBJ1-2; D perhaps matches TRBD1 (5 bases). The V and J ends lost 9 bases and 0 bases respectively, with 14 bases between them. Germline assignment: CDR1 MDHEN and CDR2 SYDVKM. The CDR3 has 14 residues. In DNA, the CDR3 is TGTGCCAGTATCCGGGGCTCTGCTAACTATGGCTACACCTTC. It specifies CASIRGSANYGYTF.

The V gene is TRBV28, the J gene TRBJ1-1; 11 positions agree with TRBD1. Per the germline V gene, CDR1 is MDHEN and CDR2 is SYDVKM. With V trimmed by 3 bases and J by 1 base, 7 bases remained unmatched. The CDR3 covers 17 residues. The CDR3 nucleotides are TGTGCCAGCAGTTTGGACAGGGGGCTTCGAGGGAACACTGAAGCTTTCTTT. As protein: CASSLDRGLRGNTEAFF.

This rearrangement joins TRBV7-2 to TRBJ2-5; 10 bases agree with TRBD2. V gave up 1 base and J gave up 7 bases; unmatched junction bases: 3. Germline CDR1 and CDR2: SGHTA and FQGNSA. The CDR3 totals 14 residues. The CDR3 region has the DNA TGTGCCAGCAGCTTAGAGCCTAGCGGGGGGACCCAGTACTTC. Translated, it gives CASSLEPSGGTQYF. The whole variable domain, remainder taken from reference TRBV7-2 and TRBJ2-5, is GAGVSQSPSNKVTEKGKDVELRCDPISGHTALYWYRQSLGQGLEFLIYFQGNSAPDKSGLPSDRFSAERTGGSVSTLTIQRTQQEDSAVYLCASSLEPSGGTQYFGPGTRLLVL.

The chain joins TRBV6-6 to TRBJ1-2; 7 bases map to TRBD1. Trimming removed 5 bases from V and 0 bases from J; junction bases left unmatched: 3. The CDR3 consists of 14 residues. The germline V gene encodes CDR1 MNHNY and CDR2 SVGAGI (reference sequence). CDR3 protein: CASSKGQSNYGYTF. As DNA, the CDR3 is TGTGCCAGCAGTAAGGGACAGTCTAACTATGGCTACACCTTC.

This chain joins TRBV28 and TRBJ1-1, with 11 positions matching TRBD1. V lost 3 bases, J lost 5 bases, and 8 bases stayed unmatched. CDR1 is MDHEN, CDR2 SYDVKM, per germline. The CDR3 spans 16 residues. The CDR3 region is CASSFLGQGARTEAFF. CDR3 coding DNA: TGTGCCAGCAGTTTCCTCGGACAGGGGGCGAGGACTGAAGCTTTCTTT.

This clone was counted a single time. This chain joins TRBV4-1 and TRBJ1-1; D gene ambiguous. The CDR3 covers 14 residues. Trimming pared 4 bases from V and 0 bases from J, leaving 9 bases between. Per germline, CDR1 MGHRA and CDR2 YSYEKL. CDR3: CASSLSPVNTEAFF. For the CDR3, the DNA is TGCGCCAGCAGCCTCTCCCCGGTGAACACTGAAGCTTTCTTT.

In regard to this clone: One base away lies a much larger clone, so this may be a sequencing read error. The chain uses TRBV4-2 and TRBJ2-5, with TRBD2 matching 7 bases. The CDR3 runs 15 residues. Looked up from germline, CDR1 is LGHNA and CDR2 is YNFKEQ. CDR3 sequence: CASSQTGGGQEAQYF. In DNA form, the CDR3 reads TGTGCCAGCAGCCAAACGGGGGGAGGTCAAGAGGCCCAGTACTTC.

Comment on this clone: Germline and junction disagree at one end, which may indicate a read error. This CDR3 reads CTSSPDYGETQYF. DNA of the CDR3: TGTACCAGCAGCCCCGACTATGGGGAGACCCAGTACTTC. V gene TRBV14 combines with J gene TRBJ2-5; D possibly corresponds to TRBD2 (5 bases). This CDR3 is built from 13 residues. The germline gives CDR1 SGHDN, CDR2 FVKESK. Together with reference TRBV14 and TRBJ2-5, the CDR3 gives the full variable domain: EAGVTQFPSHSVIEKGQTVTLRCDPISGHDNLYWYRRVMGKEIKFLLHFVKESKQDESGMPNNRFLAERTGGTYSTLKVQPAELEDSGVYFCTSSPDYGETQYFGPGTRLLVL.

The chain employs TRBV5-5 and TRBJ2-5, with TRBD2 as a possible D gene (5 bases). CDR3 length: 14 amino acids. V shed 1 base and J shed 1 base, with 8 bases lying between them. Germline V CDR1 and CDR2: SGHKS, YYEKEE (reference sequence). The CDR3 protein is CASSLRTFQETQYF. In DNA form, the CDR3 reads TGTGCCAGCAGCTTGAGGACTTTCCAAGAGACCCAGTACTTC.

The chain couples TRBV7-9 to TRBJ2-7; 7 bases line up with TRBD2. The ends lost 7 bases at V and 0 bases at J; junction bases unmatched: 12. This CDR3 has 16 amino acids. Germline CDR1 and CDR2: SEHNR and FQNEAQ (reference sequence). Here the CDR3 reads CASTDIAGSSSYEQYF. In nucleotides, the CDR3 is TGTGCCAGCACTGACATAGCGGGTTCCAGCTCCTACGAGCAGTACTTC.

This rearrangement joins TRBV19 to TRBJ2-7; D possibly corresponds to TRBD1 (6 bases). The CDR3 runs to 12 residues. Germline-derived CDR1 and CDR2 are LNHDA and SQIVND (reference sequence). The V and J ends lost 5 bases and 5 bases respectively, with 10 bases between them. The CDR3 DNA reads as TGTGCCAGTAGTGGCAGGGGAGACGAGCAGTACTTC. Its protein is CASSGRGDEQYF.

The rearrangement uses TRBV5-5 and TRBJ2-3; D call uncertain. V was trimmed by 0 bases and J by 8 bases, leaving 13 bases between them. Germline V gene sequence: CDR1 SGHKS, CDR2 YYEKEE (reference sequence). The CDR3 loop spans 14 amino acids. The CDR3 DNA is TGTGCCAGCAGCTTGGAGGGCGCAACGGGTACGCAGTATTTT. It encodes CASSLEGATGTQYF. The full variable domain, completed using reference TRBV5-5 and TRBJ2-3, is DAGVTQSPTHLIKTRGQQVTLRCSPISGHKSVSWYQQVLGQGPQFIFQYYEKEERGRGNFPDRFSARQFPNYSSELNVNALLLGDSALYLCASSLEGATGTQYFGPGTRLTVL.